These T cell receptor beta chains were read from a single sample in a study of T-cell memory formation after mild COVID-19. MiXCR, run by TCRdb on the 5' RACE reads, gives a single entry per CDR3 protein. The repertoire holds 190,000 or so distinct CDR3 sequences, with 20% to 25% as singletons. Material: PBMCs or a T cell subset sorted from them (not recorded which). These receptors came from an adult woman who had mild COVID-19 (a few samples of this study predate the infection). Cell type and time point are not known. Both conserved end residues are part of each CDR3. Each record gives: D gene, clone size, J gene, V gene, CDR3 DNA, CDR3 protein. A D gene is named only where the DNA matches it firmly. Expanded clones are given a class, and other clones once, few, many or no size at all.

TRBD1 | NA | TRBJ1-5 | TRBV6-5 | TGTGCCAGCAGTACAGGGGGCAATCAGCCCCAGCATTTT | CASSTGGNQPQHF
NA | NA | TRBJ1-2 | TRBV4-1 | TGCGCCAGCAGCCAGGGACTGGGGGAGTACTATGGCTACACCTTC | CASSQGLGEYYGYTF
NA | NA | TRBJ1-5 | TRBV25-1 | TGTGCCAGCAGGGACAGCCTATATAGCAATCAGCCCCAGCATTTT | CASRDSLYSNQPQHF
NA | few | TRBJ2-2 | TRBV20-1 | TGCAGTGCTACCCTAAGGGGGGGTACCGGGGAGCTGTTTTTT | CSATLRGGTGELFF
NA | NA | TRBJ2-7 | TRBV4-1 | TGCGCCAGCAGCCAATACGAGGGGGGCGAGCAGTACTTC | CASSQYEGGEQYF
NA | once | TRBJ1-1 | TRBV6-5 | TGTGCCAGCAGTTGGCGGGGAGCCACAGTAGAAGCTTTCTTT | CASSWRGATVEAFF
NA | NA | TRBJ2-1 | TRBV6-6 | TGTGCCAGCAATGCTGGCGGGTGGGGGGATGAGCAGTTCTTC | CASNAGGWGDEQFF
NA | NA | TRBJ1-2 | TRBV9 | TGTGCCAGCAGCGCGGGCCCTAACTATGGCTACACCTTC | CASSAGPNYGYTF
NA | NA | TRBJ1-1 | TRBV6-5 | TGTGCCAGCAGTTATGACGGGGGGGACACTGAAGCTTTCTTT | CASSYDGGDTEAFF
NA | NA | TRBJ2-3 | TRBV6-5 | TGTGCCAGCAGTTATCCGGGCACAGATACGCAGTATTTT | CASSYPGTDTQYF
NA | few | TRBJ2-5 | TRBV7-9 | TGTGCCAGCAGCTTCCCTGTTTTTACTCTACAAGAGACCCAGTACTTC | CASSFPVFTLQETQYF
NA | NA | TRBJ2-7 | TRBV2 | TGTGCCAGCACGGAGAACCCTGGACCTTACGAGCAGTACTTC | CASTENPGPYEQYF
TRBD2 | few | TRBJ2-7 | TRBV27 | TGTGCCAGCAGTTTCAGCCCGCCTAGCGGGAGTTACGAGCAGTACTTC | CASSFSPPSGSYEQYF
TRBD1 | few | TRBJ1-5 | TRBV4-1 | TGCGCCAGCAGCCAAGAGCCGGGACAGGGGAATCAGCCCCAGCATTTT | CASSQEPGQGNQPQHF
TRBD1 | few | TRBJ1-5 | TRBV5-1 | TGCGCCAGCAGCTTGGCCGGTCACTCCGGGACAGCCCTTTATAGCAATCAGCCCCAGCATTTT | CASSLAGHSGTALYSNQPQHF
TRBD2 | many | TRBJ2-1 | TRBV20-1 | TGCAGTGCTAGAGGGCTAGCGGAAAACGCCCGCACCTACAATGAGCAGTTCTTC | CSARGLAENARTYNEQFF
TRBD1 | NA | TRBJ2-1 | TRBV15 | TGTGCCACCAGCCGGCACAGGGGGAGAGACAATGAGCAGTTCTTC | CATSRHRGRDNEQFF
TRBD1 | few | TRBJ2-3 | TRBV6-6 | TGTGCCAGCAGTTGGGACAGGGACCGATCCCTGGCAGATACGCAGTATTTT | CASSWDRDRSLADTQYF
NA | NA | TRBJ2-7 | TRBV7-9 | TGTGCCAGCAGCTCTCTTCCGAACTACGAGCAGTACTTC | CASSSLPNYEQYF
NA | few | TRBJ2-3 | TRBV6-2/TRBV6-3 | TGTGCCAGCAGTTACACTGGACTGAAGGATACGCAGTATTTT | CASSYTGLKDTQYF
TRBD2 | NA | TRBJ2-1 | TRBV7-6 | TGTGCCAGCAGCTCAATCGTCGGGACTAGCGGGAGAGCCCACAATGAGCAGTTCTTC | CASSSIVGTSGRAHNEQFF
NA | few | TRBJ2-3 | TRBV7-6 | TGTGCCAGCAGCCCTAGGGCCTCGAAAAGGTCCGATACGCAGTATTTT | CASSPRASKRSDTQYF
NA | once | TRBJ2-3 | TRBV30 | TGTGCCTGGAGTGTACGCGAGTTCGATACGCAGTATTTT | CAWSVREFDTQYF
NA | NA | TRBJ2-4 | TRBV15 | TGTGCCACCAGCAGACGCCGGGATGGGGAAAACATTCAGTACTTC | CATSRRRDGENIQYF
TRBD2 | few | TRBJ2-1 | TRBV7-8 | TGTGCCAGCAGCTCCGAGCGGGGTCGCTCCTACAATGAGCAGTTCTTC | CASSSERGRSYNEQFF
TRBD1 | few | TRBJ2-7 | TRBV29-1 | TGCAGCGCTACCGGGACAGGCGACTATGAGCAGTACTTC | CSATGTGDYEQYF
TRBD1 | NA | TRBJ2-5 | TRBV20-1 | TGCAGTGCTCCGGGACAGGGGACTACTGTGCCCCAGTACTTC | CSAPGQGTTVPQYF
NA | few | TRBJ2-7 | TRBV29-1 | TGCAGCGTTGTGACGGGGGCAGTCTACGAGCAGTACTTC | CSVVTGAVYEQYF
NA | NA | TRBJ2-7 | TRBV11-1 | TGTGCCAGCAGCTCTGACCGGGACAATTCATACGAGCAGTACTTC | CASSSDRDNSYEQYF
NA | NA | TRBJ2-2 | TRBV9 | TGTGCCAGCAGCGTAGAGGGCGGGGAGCTGTTTTTT | CASSVEGGELFF
NA | few | TRBJ1-5 | TRBV11-2 | TGTGCCAGCAGCTTATTTCTGGGCCACGAGCCCCAGCATTTT | CASSLFLGHEPQHF
NA | NA | TRBJ2-1 | TRBV7-2 | TGTGCCAGCAGCTTAAAACTTGGGGGAAACAATGAGCAGTTCTTC | CASSLKLGGNNEQFF
NA | NA | TRBJ2-7 | TRBV6-2/TRBV6-3 | TGTGCCAGCAACTTGGGGGACACCACCTACGAGCAGTACTTC | CASNLGDTTYEQYF
NA | NA | TRBJ2-7 | TRBV5-6 | TGTGCCAGCAGCCCGCAGTCGCGCGAGCAGTACTTC | CASSPQSREQYF
TRBD1 | few | TRBJ2-4 | TRBV5-1 | TGCGCCAGCAGCGCCTGGGACAGGAACTCCAAAAACATTCAGTACTTC | CASSAWDRNSKNIQYF
NA | NA | TRBJ2-3 | TRBV6-5 | TGTGCCAGCAGTTACTCGGGCGGGGGCCGCACAGATACGCAGTATTTT | CASSYSGGGRTDTQYF
TRBD1 | few | TRBJ2-1 | TRBV15 | TGTGCCACCAGCAGAGATCCCCCTACAGGGGTCCTGAATGAGCAGTTCTTC | CATSRDPPTGVLNEQFF
TRBD1 | few | TRBJ1-2 | TRBV9 | TGTGCCAGCAGCCCGCCGACAGGGTCGGGTGGCTACACCTTC | CASSPPTGSGGYTF
NA | NA | TRBJ1-1 | TRBV6-5 | TGTGCCAGCAGTTACTCGTGGAAGGGCACTGAAGCTTTCTTT | CASSYSWKGTEAFF
NA | few | TRBJ1-1 | TRBV5-1 | TGCGCCAGCAGCTGGGAAGAGGGGAACACTGAAGCTTTCTTT | CASSWEEGNTEAFF
NA | NA | TRBJ2-1 | TRBV7-9 | TGTGCCAGCAGCTTAGGCCCGATTAGCTCCTACAATGAGCAGTTCTTC | CASSLGPISSYNEQFF
TRBD1 | NA | TRBJ1-1 | TRBV5-1 | TGCGCCAGCAGCCCGGGACAGGGGGACACTGAAGCTTTCTTT | CASSPGQGDTEAFF
TRBD2 | few | TRBJ2-3 | TRBV4-3 | TGCGCCAGCAGCCAAGATCGAGCGGGGGCGTTCGATACGCAGTATTTT | CASSQDRAGAFDTQYF
NA | NA | TRBJ2-7 | TRBV2 | TGTGCCAGCAGTGATTTGGGAGCCAGTTCAAAGAACGAGCAGTACTTC | CASSDLGASSKNEQYF
NA | NA | TRBJ1-1 | TRBV11-2 | TGTGCCAGCAGCTCCTCCGGGAGTAAGAACACTGAAGCTTTCTTT | CASSSSGSKNTEAFF
NA | few | TRBJ2-1 | TRBV6-2/TRBV6-3 | TGTGCCAGCAGTCGATACCTTACAGGAGGGAGCTCCTACAATGAGCAGTTCTTC | CASSRYLTGGSSYNEQFF
TRBD1 | few | TRBJ1-2 | TRBV25-1 | TGTGCCAGTGACACCGGGACAGGCTCTGGCTACACCTTC | CASDTGTGSGYTF
TRBD1 | few | TRBJ2-7 | TRBV7-9 | TGTGCCAGCAAAGGGGGACAGGGGCGCTACGAGCAGTACTTC | CASKGGQGRYEQYF
NA | NA | TRBJ1-2 | TRBV5-5 | TGTGCCAGCAGCTTTGACATTAACTATGGCTACACCTTC | CASSFDINYGYTF
TRBD2 | NA | TRBJ2-1 | TRBV5-6 | TGTGCCAGCAGCCCTATAGCGGGCAACTCCTACAATGAGCAGTTCTTC | CASSPIAGNSYNEQFF
NA | NA | TRBJ2-7 | TRBV6-5 | TGTGCCAGCAGTCTCGCTGGGGAGTGGGGCAACTACGAGCAGTACTTC | CASSLAGEWGNYEQYF
NA | few | TRBJ2-1 | TRBV24-1 | TGTGCCACCAGAGCCGGGACACGCAATGAGCAGTTCTTC | CATRAGTRNEQFF
TRBD2 | NA | TRBJ2-7 | TRBV19 | TGTGCCAGTAGTATAGATCTAGCGGGGGCCTACGAGCAGTACTTC | CASSIDLAGAYEQYF
TRBD1 | NA | TRBJ2-2 | TRBV20-1 | TGCAGTGAGCCTAAACAGGGGGCGATCACCGGGGAGCTGTTTTTT | CSEPKQGAITGELFF
TRBD2 | NA | TRBJ2-3 | TRBV7-7 | TGTGCTAGCAGCTTAGCCGGGACTAGCGGGAGGACCGATACGCAGTATTTT | CASSLAGTSGRTDTQYF
NA | once | TRBJ1-2 | TRBV7-9 | TGTGCCAGCAGCCCCCAGAGACGGGACCGCTATGGCTACACCTTC | CASSPQRRDRYGYTF
NA | few | TRBJ1-1 | TRBV4-3 | TGCGCCAGCAGCAGCGGGAGATGGAACACTGAAGCTTTCTTT | CASSSGRWNTEAFF
NA | NA | TRBJ2-7 | TRBV29-1 | TGCAGCGTTGCAGTCGGGATCGCCTACGAGCAGTACTTC | CSVAVGIAYEQYF